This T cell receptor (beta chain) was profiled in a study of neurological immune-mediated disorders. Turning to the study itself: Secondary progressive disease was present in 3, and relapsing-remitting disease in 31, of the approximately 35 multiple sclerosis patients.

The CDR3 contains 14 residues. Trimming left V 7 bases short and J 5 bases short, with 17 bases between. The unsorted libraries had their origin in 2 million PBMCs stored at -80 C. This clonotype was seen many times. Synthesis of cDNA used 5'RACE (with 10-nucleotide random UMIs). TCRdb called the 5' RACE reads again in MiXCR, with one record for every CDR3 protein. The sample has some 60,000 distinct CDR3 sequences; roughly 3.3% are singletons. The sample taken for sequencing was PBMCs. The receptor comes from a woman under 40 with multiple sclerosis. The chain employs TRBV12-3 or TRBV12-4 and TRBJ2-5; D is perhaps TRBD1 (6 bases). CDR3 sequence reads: CASKTLGGWETQYF. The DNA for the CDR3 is TGTGCCAGCAAAACCCTTGGGGGCTGGGAGACCCAGTACTTC.